Each of the 31 T cell receptor beta chains below was sequenced from the same sample in a study of T cell changes during pregnancy in multiple sclerosis. Sequencing used immunoSEQ multiplex PCR; TCRdb keeps in-frame clones, though not all of them. The sample lists nearly 45,000 clones; approximately 96% were seen once. Sequencing used peripheral blood, obtained in the second trimester of pregnancy. The receptors were sampled from a female donor with multiple sclerosis, enrolled in a pregnancy study.

V and J are TRBV21-1 and TRBJ2-3; the D segment call TRBD1 is taken from the table without a DNA check. TRBV21-1 is a known pseudogene. CDR3 length: 15 amino acids. The CDR3 protein is CASSKGTGPTDTQYF. In nucleotides, the CDR3 is TGTGCCAGCAGCAAAGGGACAGGGCCCACAGATACGCAGTATTTT.

The chain recombines TRBV30 with TRBJ1-2; 8 nucleotides match TRBD1. The germline V gene encodes CDR1 GTSNPN and CDR2 SVGIG (reference sequence). The CDR3 length is 14 residues. Losses at the gene ends were 0 bases for V and 4 bases for J; bases not matched to a gene: 4. The CDR3 DNA reads TGTGCCTGGAGTGTACCTGACAGGGGCTATGGCTACACCTTC. Protein sequence: CAWSVPDRGYGYTF. Full variable domain (outside the CDR3, taken from reference TRBV30 and TRBJ1-2): SQTIHQWPATLVQPVGSPLSLECTVEGTSNPNLYWYRQAAGRGLQLLFYSVGIGQISSEVPQNLSASRPQDRQFILSSKKLLLSDSGFYLCAWSVPDRGYGYTFGSGTRLTVV.

CDR3 loop: CASSFGLARSSTDTQYF. Written as DNA, the CDR3 is TGTGCCAGCAGCTTCGGACTAGCGCGATCTAGCACAGATACGCAGTATTTT. The chain couples TRBV7-9 to TRBJ2-3, with TRBD2 identical over 9 bases. Germline trimming cut 3 bases from V and 0 bases from J; bases unmatched to any gene: 7. Germline V gene lookup returns CDR1 SEHNR and CDR2 FQNEAQ (reference sequence). The CDR3 totals 17 residues.

This clone was counted a few times. The chain is built from TRBV19 and TRBJ2-6, with 15 positions matching TRBD2. V shed 3 bases, J shed 3 bases, and the junction held 3 bases outside the gene matches. This CDR3 region has 18 residues. Germline V gene data show CDR1 as LNHDA and CDR2 as SQIVND (reference sequence). The CDR3 DNA is TGTGCCAGTAGTATGAGGGGACTAGCGGGAGGTGGGGCCAACGTCCTGACTTTC. It codes for CASSMRGLAGGGANVLTF.

The chain couples TRBV4-3 to TRBJ2-3, with TRBD2 identical over 15 bases. The CDR3 consists of 16 residues. The trim removed 5 bases at V and 9 bases at J, leaving 9 bases unmatched. Germline CDR1 reads LGHNA; CDR2 reads YSLEER. This CDR3 reads CASSGWTSGGAWTQYF. The CDR3 DNA reads as TGCGCCAGCAGCGGATGGACTAGCGGGGGGGCCTGGACGCAGTATTTT.

In its sample, this clone was seen once. The J gene is TRBJ1-1, the V gene TRBV5-4; D gene ambiguous. Per the germline V gene, CDR1 is SGHNT and CDR2 is YYREEE (reference sequence). There are 14 residues in the CDR3. V was cut by 5 bases and J by 7 bases, with 18 bases left in between. In DNA, the CDR3 is TGTGCCAGCAGTCCATCTGTCTCGAGGGATGAAGCTTTCTTT. Residues: CASSPSVSRDEAFF.

This chain joins TRBV7-8 and TRBJ2-2; TRBD2 matches at 14 bases. The CDR3 runs to 22 residues. The germline V gene has CDR1 SGHVS and CDR2 FQNEAQ. V was pared by 6 bases and J by 0 bases, with 18 bases of the junction left unmatched. CDR3 region: CASRHRWGRGTSGGANTGELFF. The CDR3 nucleotides read TGTGCCAGCAGGCATAGATGGGGTCGCGGGACTAGCGGGGGTGCGAACACCGGGGAGCTGTTTTTT.

The gene calls are TRBV28 and TRBJ2-4, with 8 nucleotides matching TRBD1. The CDR3 is 15 residues long. V gave up 4 bases and J gave up 2 bases; unmatched junction bases: 4. From germline, CDR1 is MDHEN and CDR2 SYDVKM. The CDR3 DNA reads TGTGCCAGCAGTTCAGGGGGCGCTACCAAAAACATTCAGTACTTC. Residues: CASSSGGATKNIQYF.

The rearrangement links TRBV9 to TRBJ1-3; 7 bases line up with TRBD1. The trim removed 3 bases at V and 2 bases at J, leaving 5 bases unmatched. From germline, CDR1 is SGDLS and CDR2 YYNGEE. The CDR3 loop spans 15 amino acids. CDR3 sequence reads: CASSAGTGAGNTIYF. CDR3 nucleotide sequence: TGTGCCAGCAGCGCAGGTACAGGGGCTGGAAACACCATATATTTT.

This chain joins TRBV7-9 and TRBJ2-7, with D possibly matching TRBD2 (5 bases). CDR3 length: 14 residues. CDR1 is SEHNR and CDR2 is FQNEAQ in the germline V gene (reference sequence). V was shortened by 3 bases and J by 3 bases, with 12 bases between the two germline ends. CDR3 nucleotide sequence: TGTGCCAGCAGCTTCACCACGGGGAGCTACGAGCAGTACTTC. It is translated as CASSFTTGSYEQYF.

V usage is TRBV7-3 and J usage is TRBJ2-2; D might be TRBD1 (6 bases). CDR1 is SGHTA and CDR2 is FQGTGA in the germline V gene. The CDR3 sequence is 15 residues long. V dropped 2 bases and J dropped 2 bases, with 9 bases sitting between them. The CDR3 region is CASSLAGANTGELFF. As DNA, the CDR3 is TGTGCCAGCAGCTTAGCAGGGGCTAACACCGGGGAGCTGTTTTTT.

The rearrangement joins TRBV27 to TRBJ2-3; TRBD2 aligns across 9 bases. CDR3 length: 17 residues. CDR1 is MNHEY, CDR2 SMNVEV, per germline (reference sequence). J lost 2 bases, V lost 4 bases, and 10 bases had no gene match. CDR3 bases: TGTGCCAGCAGTTCGTTGAGGCTAGCGGGGTCCACAGATACGCAGTATTTT. This gives the protein CASSSLRLAGSTDTQYF.

The genes are TRBV6-5 and TRBJ2-2; 8 nucleotides line up with TRBD1. Germline CDR1 and CDR2: MNHEY and SVGAGI. V shed 7 bases and J 4 bases; nucleotides not matched to a gene: 8. The CDR3 loop spans 15 amino acids. The CDR3 sequence is CASTKGDRITGELFF. DNA for the CDR3: TGTGCCAGCACCAAGGGGGACAGGATCACCGGGGAGCTGTTTTTT.

The rearrangement links TRBV12-5 to TRBJ2-1; the match to TRBD2 covers 10 bases. The germline CDR1 and CDR2 sequences are LGHNT and FRNRAP. The V gene end was trimmed by 1 base and the J gene end by 7 bases; junction bases not matched to a gene: 7. The length of the CDR3 is 16 residues. The CDR3 loop is CASGLAVASGSNEQFF. DNA for the CDR3: TGTGCTAGTGGTTTGGCAGTTGCTAGCGGGAGTAATGAGCAGTTCTTC.

The rearrangement joins TRBV14 to TRBJ2-5; D possibly corresponds to TRBD2 (6 bases). This CDR3 has 12 amino acids. V lost 3 bases and J 5 bases, leaving 7 bases between the germline ends. CDR1 SGHDN and CDR2 FVKESK come from the germline V gene. The CDR3 bases are TGTGCCAGCAGCCAGGAGGGGGAGACCCAGTACTTC. Translated, it gives CASSQEGETQYF.

This chain connects TRBV5-5 to TRBJ2-1, with 8 bases matching TRBD1. CDR3 size: 14 residues. The V and J ends lost 4 bases and 3 bases, in that order; junction bases with no gene match: 3. Germline V lookup: CDR1 SGHKS, CDR2 YYEKEE (reference sequence). The CDR3 protein is CASSHGQGYNEQFF. The CDR3 nucleotides read TGTGCCAGCAGCCATGGACAGGGCTACAATGAGCAGTTCTTC.

This clone occurred once. The chain recombines TRBV2 with TRBJ2-2; 7 bases match TRBD1. Germline loops: CDR1 SNHLY, CDR2 FYNNEI. This CDR3 region has 14 residues. V lost 6 bases to trimming and J lost 5 bases; unmatched junction nucleotides: 6. The CDR3 loop reads CASRVGGDTGELFF. Here the CDR3 DNA reads TGTGCCAGCAGAGTAGGGGGCGATACCGGGGAGCTGTTTTTT.

This clone was seen a single time. This chain joins TRBV7-9 and TRBJ2-7; the match to TRBD1 covers 7 bases. V shed 8 bases, J shed 3 bases, and the junction held 7 bases outside the gene matches. From germline, CDR1 is SEHNR and CDR2 FQNEAQ (reference sequence). The CDR3 runs to 13 residues. The CDR3 DNA reads TGTGCCAGCGGGGTCAGGGGGATCTACGAGCAGTACTTC. Translation gives CASGVRGIYEQYF.

The chain has TRBV28 and TRBJ2-2; D is possibly TRBD2 (5 bases). Looked up from germline, CDR1 is MDHEN and CDR2 is SYDVKM. The V end lost 6 bases, the J end lost 2 bases, and 10 bases lay between the germline ends. CDR3 length equals 14 residues. As DNA, the CDR3 is TGTGCCAGCAGCCCCGACTACAACACCGGGGAGCTGTTTTTT. Translating it yields CASSPDYNTGELFF.

This clone appeared a single time. The chain employs TRBV5-1 and TRBJ1-2; 7 positions agree with TRBD1. Germline trimming cut 3 bases from V and 8 bases from J; bases unmatched to any gene: 7. Germline lookup yields CDR1 SGHRS and CDR2 YFSETQ. The CDR3 is 13 residues long. The CDR3 here is CASSSQGRGGYTF. CDR3 nucleotides: TGCGCCAGCAGCTCACAGGGGCGAGGAGGCTACACCTTC.

The chain couples TRBV7-9 to TRBJ2-1, with 9 bases fitting TRBD2. Germline trimming cut 1 base from V and 1 base from J; bases unmatched to any gene: 5. The CDR3 is made up of 17 amino acids. Germline-derived CDR1 and CDR2 are SEHNR and FQNEAQ (reference sequence). The CDR3 sequence is CASSLGLAGRSYNEQFF. DNA of the CDR3: TGTGCCAGCAGCTTAGGGCTAGCGGGAAGGTCCTACAATGAGCAGTTCTTC.

The chain joins TRBV6-5 to TRBJ2-1, with D tentatively TRBD2 (6 bases). The CDR3 has 14 residues. V dropped 0 bases and J dropped 10 bases, with 13 bases sitting between them. Germline CDR1 MNHEY, CDR2 SVGAGI. The CDR3 spells CASSYSPGGEEQFF. The CDR3 DNA reads as TGTGCCAGCAGTTACTCGCCCGGGGGAGAGGAGCAGTTCTTC.

The J gene is TRBJ2-1, the V gene TRBV7-3; 9 nucleotides align to TRBD2. Unmatched junction bases numbered 4, after V lost 2 bases and J lost 5 bases. The CDR3 is made up of 15 amino acids. Germline values: CDR1 SGHTA, CDR2 FQGTGA. In DNA form, the CDR3 reads TGTGCCAGCAGCTTACTAGCGGGGTTACACAATGAGCAGTTCTTC. This codes for CASSLLAGLHNEQFF.

This chain joins TRBV29-1 and TRBJ2-7, with 7 bases matching TRBD1. The CDR3 runs to 14 residues. The V gene end was trimmed by 7 bases and the J gene end by 2 bases; junction bases not matched to a gene: 11. The germline CDR1 and CDR2 sequences are SQVTM and ANQGSEA. DNA of the CDR3: TGCAGCGCTGTGGTCACAGGGGACCCCTACGAGCAGTACTTC. Translated, it gives CSAVVTGDPYEQYF.

J is TRBJ1-2 and V is TRBV27; D is ambiguous. This CDR3 has 13 residues. The germline V gene encodes CDR1 MNHEY and CDR2 SMNVEV (reference sequence). Deletions cut 4 bases from V and 4 bases from J, with 10 bases between. This chain's CDR3 is CASSSQSAYGYTF. The CDR3 DNA sequence: TGTGCCAGCAGTTCCCAGAGCGCCTATGGCTACACCTTC.

The chain carries TRBV12-5 and TRBJ2-7, with D maybe TRBD1 (5 bases). The CDR3 spans 12 residues. Deletions cut 7 bases from V and 2 bases from J, with 9 bases between. The germline V gene encodes CDR1 LGHNT and CDR2 FRNRAP. Written as DNA, the CDR3 is TGTGCTAGTGTGGTGGGGCCCTACGAGCAGTACTTC. This translates into CASVVGPYEQYF.

The chain employs TRBV5-1 and TRBJ2-3; 8 bases are shared with TRBD1. With 4 bases clipped from V and 1 base from J, the junction kept 8 bases outside the gene matches. Germline CDR1 SGHRS, CDR2 YFSETQ. The CDR3 has 16 amino acids. CDR3 in DNA: TGCGCCAGCAGCCTATCAGGGGGCGCCGGCACAGATACGCAGTATTTT. Amino acid sequence: CASSLSGGAGTDTQYF.

A few counts support this clone. CDR3 DNA: TGTGCCAGCTCAGCGACAGGGGGGAGCGACAATGAGCAGTTCTTC. Translating gives CASSATGGSDNEQFF. The V gene is TRBV18, the J gene TRBJ2-1; the match to TRBD1 covers 9 bases. The germline V gene encodes CDR1 KGHSH and CDR2 LQKENI. This CDR3 is 15 amino acids long. J gave up 5 bases and V 5 bases, and 7 bases lay outside the gene matches.

The chain carries TRBV27 and TRBJ2-7, with D possibly matching TRBD1 (5 bases). This CDR3 is 14 amino acids long. Per germline, CDR1 MNHEY and CDR2 SMNVEV (reference sequence). Trimming left V 3 bases short and J 6 bases short, with 15 bases between. The CDR3 here is CASSFRQGPAEQYF. CDR3 nucleotides: TGTGCCAGCAGTTTCCGGCAGGGTCCGGCCGAGCAGTACTTC.

V usage is TRBV29-1 and J usage is TRBJ1-2, with 9 bases lining up with TRBD1. Germline lookup yields CDR1 SQVTM and CDR2 ANQGSEA. CDR3 length: 13 residues. Trimming removed 6 bases from V and 8 bases from J; junction bases left unmatched: 10. CDR3 sequence reads: CSVRTGGEGGYTF. CDR3 sequence (DNA): TGCAGCGTCAGAACAGGGGGCGAAGGGGGCTACACCTTC. Supplemented by reference TRBV29-1 and TRBJ1-2, the full variable domain reads SAVISQKPSRDICQRGTSLTIQCQVDSQVTMMFWYRQQPGQSLTLIATANQGSEATYESGFVIDKFPISRPNLTFSTLTVSNMSPEDSSIYLCSVRTGGEGGYTFGSGTRLTVV.

The gene calls are TRBV6-5 and TRBJ2-1, with TRBD1 matching over 7 bases. Germline V gene lookup returns CDR1 MNHEY and CDR2 SVGAGI. The ends lost 4 bases at V and 5 bases at J; junction bases unmatched: 8. CDR3 length: 15 amino acids. The CDR3 region has the DNA TGTGCCAGCAGTTTAGAGGGGGCCCTTAACAATGAGCAGTTCTTC. Translating gives CASSLEGALNNEQFF.